Here is one T cell receptor (beta chain) with its context. Its antigen is not identified. This sample stems from a study of T cell responses to AZD1222 COVID-19 vaccine. Study conclusions and caveats: Donors in the cohort were predominantly white British and more often female, and clonal diversity was possibly underestimated. Spike regions recognized by vaccine-associated CD4 TCRs spanned the protein, led by 160-218 and 743-854.

Produced via immunoSEQ multiplex PCR; TCRdb's table is partial and in-frame only. The top ten clones hold approximately 7% of a sample with roughly 45,000 clones, 60% to 85% of them seen once. There are 14 residues in the CDR3. The J segment lost 9 bases and the V segment lost 4 bases, leaving 9 bases of the junction unmatched. Germline lookup yields CDR1 SGDLS and CDR2 YYNGEE. This receptor was obtained from an adult in good health. The sequenced sample was peripheral blood, obtained on day 0 of AZD1222 vaccination. This chain uses TRBV9 with TRBJ2-1, with 8 bases identical to TRBD2. The CDR3 sequence is CASSTGLVTGEQFF. The DNA for the CDR3 is TGTGCCAGCAGCACGGGACTAGTGACGGGTGAGCAGTTCTTC. Full variable domain (rest looked up from reference TRBV9 and TRBJ2-1): DSGVTQTPKHLITATGQRVTLRCSPRSGDLSVYWYQQSLDQGLQFLIQYYNGEERAKGNILERFSAQQFPDLHSELNLSSLELGDSALYFCASSTGLVTGEQFFGPGTRLTVL.